A selection of T cell receptor beta chains follows, all from one sample in a study of cytomegalovirus exposure and HLA in healthy donors. Profiled with immunoSEQ multiplex PCR; TCRdb holds only in-frame clones, not every one. The sample consists of 150,000 to 200,000 clones, about 80% of them appearing once. Sample: PBMCs. The receptors come from a woman aged 40-49 years in good health and CMV-seronegative. CDR3s include the opening cysteine and the closing phenylalanine or tryptophan. The D gene is left open where the match is weak. Some rows have no size entry. The others give once, few or many, or a class for an expanded clone.

clone_size,d_call,j_call,v_call,cdr3_nt,cdr3_aa
NA,NA,TRBJ2-7,TRBV4-1,TGCGCCAGCAGCCAAGATTATGGCCGTTCGATCTACGAGCAGTACTTC,CASSQDYGRSIYEQYF
few,NA,TRBJ2-3,TRBV19,TGTGCCAGTAGCGCGGGCCGGGTTGGAGATACGCAGTATTTT,CASSAGRVGDTQYF
NA,TRBD1,TRBJ2-2,TRBV19,TGTGCCAGTAGTAACAGGGGGCCCGGAACCGGGGAGCTGTTTTTT,CASSNRGPGTGELFF
NA,TRBD1,TRBJ2-5,TRBV11-3,TGTGCCAGCAGCTTATCTGGACAGGGACTTCAGGAGACCCAGTACTTC,CASSLSGQGLQETQYF
NA,NA,TRBJ1-2,TRBV28,TGTGCCAGCAGTTCAGGGGTCGTTGGCTATGGCTACACCTTC,CASSSGVVGYGYTF
once,NA,TRBJ2-5,TRBV7-3,TGTGCCAGCAGCTTAGGGGGGGGCGCAGAGACCCAGTACTTC,CASSLGGGAETQYF
NA,NA,TRBJ2-1,TRBV7-6,TGTGCCAGCAGCTTAGCGTTGGGCCTCTACAATGAGCAGTTCTTC,CASSLALGLYNEQFF
NA,NA,TRBJ2-5,TRBV11-3,TGTGCCAGCACACCAACGGGGAGACAAGAGACCCAGTACTTC,CASTPTGRQETQYF
NA,TRBD2,TRBJ2-2,TRBV6-6,TGTGCCAGCAGTTACCCCGGGAGGACCGGGGAGCTGTTTTTT,CASSYPGRTGELFF
few,NA,TRBJ1-6,TRBV18,TGTGCCAGCTCACCAGAGGGACTCAGCTCCTATAATTCACCCCTCCACTTT,CASSPEGLSSYNSPLHF
many,NA,TRBJ2-2,TRBV28,TGTGCCAGCAGTTCCGGGACATACACCGGGGAGCTGTTTTTT,CASSSGTYTGELFF